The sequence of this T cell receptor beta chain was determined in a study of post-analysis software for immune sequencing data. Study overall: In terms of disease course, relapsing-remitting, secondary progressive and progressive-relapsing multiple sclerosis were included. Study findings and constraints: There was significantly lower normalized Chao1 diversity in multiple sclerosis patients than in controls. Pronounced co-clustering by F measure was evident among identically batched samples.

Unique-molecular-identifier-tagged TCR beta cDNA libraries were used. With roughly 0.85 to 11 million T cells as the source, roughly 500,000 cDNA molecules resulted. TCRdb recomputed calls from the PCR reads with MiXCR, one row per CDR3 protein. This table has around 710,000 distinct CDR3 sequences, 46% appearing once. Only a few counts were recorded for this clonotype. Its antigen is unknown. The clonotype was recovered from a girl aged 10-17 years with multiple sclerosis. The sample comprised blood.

In DNA, the CDR3 is TGTGCCAGCAGCCACACTGGCGGGGGGAAGTTGGGAAAAGATACGCAGTATTTT. This gives the protein CASSHTGGGKLGKDTQYF. This chain connects TRBV3-1 to TRBJ2-3, with 8 bases identical to TRBD2. The CDR3 has 18 amino acids. J lost 5 bases, V lost 3 bases, and 16 bases had no gene match. Germline V CDR1 and CDR2: LGHDT, YNNKEL (reference sequence).